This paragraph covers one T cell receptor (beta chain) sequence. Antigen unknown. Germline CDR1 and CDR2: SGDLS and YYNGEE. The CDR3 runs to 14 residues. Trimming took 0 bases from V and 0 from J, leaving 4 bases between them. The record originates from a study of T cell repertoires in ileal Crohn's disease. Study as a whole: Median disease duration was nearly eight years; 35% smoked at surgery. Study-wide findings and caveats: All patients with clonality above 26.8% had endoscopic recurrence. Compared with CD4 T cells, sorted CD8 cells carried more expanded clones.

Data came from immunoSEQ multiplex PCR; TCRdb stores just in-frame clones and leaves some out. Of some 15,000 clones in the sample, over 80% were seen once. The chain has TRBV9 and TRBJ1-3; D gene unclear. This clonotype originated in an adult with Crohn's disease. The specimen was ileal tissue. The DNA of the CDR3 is TGTGCCAGCAGCGTAGCATCCTCTGGAAACACCATATATTTT. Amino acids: CASSVASSGNTIYF.